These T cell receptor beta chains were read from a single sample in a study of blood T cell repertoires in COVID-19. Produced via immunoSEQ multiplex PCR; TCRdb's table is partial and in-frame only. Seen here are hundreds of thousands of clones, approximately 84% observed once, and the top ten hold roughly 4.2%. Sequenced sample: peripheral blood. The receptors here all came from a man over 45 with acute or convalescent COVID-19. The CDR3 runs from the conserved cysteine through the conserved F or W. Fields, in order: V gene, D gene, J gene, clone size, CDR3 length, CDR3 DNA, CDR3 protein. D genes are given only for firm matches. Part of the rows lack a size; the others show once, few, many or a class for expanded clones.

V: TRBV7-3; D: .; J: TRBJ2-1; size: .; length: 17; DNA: TGTGCCAGCAGCTTCCTTCTTCCGCGAACTCCTTACAATGAGCAGTTCTTC; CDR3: CASSFLLPRTPYNEQFF
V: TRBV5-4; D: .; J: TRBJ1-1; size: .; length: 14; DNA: TGTGCCAGCAGTTCCCCGGGGAACAGTTGGAAAGCTTTCTTT; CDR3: CASSSPGNSWKAFF
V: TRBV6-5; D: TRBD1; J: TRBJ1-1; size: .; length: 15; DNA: TGTGCCAGCAGAGCCGGGACAGGGGGTTTCCCTGAAGCTTTCTTT; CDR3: CASRAGTGGFPEAFF
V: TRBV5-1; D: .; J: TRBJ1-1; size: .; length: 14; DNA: TGCGCCAGCAAGGCGGTGGCGTATGGCACTGAAGCTTTCTTT; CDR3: CASKAVAYGTEAFF
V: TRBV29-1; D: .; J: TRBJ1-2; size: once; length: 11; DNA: TGCAGCGTTCTTCTAAACTATGGCTACACCTTC; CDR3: CSVLLNYGYTF
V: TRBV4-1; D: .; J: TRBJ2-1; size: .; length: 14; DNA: TGCGCCAGCAGCCAATTGGGGGGGGCTAATGAGCAGTTCTTC; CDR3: CASSQLGGANEQFF
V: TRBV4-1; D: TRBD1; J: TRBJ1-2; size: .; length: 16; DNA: TGCGCCAGCAGCCAAGGACCGCAGACAGGGAACTATGGCTACACCTTC; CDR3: CASSQGPQTGNYGYTF
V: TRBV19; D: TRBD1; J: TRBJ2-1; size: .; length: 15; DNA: TGTGCCAGTCGATCTACAGGGGTATCGTACAATGAGCAGTTCTTC; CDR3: CASRSTGVSYNEQFF
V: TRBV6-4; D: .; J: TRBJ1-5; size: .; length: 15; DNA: TGTGCCAGCAGTGTTTACCGACAGGTCAATCAGCCCCAGCATTTT; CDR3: CASSVYRQVNQPQHF
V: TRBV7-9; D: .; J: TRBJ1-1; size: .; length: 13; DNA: TGTGCCAGCAGTTTACACGAGGTCACTGAAGCTTTCTTT; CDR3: CASSLHEVTEAFF
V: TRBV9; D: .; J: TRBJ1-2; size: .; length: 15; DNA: TGTGCCAGCAGCGTACGGGGTGAGGGTAACTATGGCTACACCTTC; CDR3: CASSVRGEGNYGYTF
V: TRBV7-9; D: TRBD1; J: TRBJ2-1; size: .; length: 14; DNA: TGTGCCAGCAGCTTAACGACAGGGTCCAATGAGCAGTTCTTC; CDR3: CASSLTTGSNEQFF
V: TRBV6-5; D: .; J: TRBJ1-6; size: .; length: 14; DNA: TGTGCCAGCAATTCGGACCGGGGGAATTCACCCCTCCACTTT; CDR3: CASNSDRGNSPLHF
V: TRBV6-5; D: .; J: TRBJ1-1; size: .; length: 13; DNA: TGTGCCAGCAGCTCAGGGTTCGTGGGGGGAGCTTTCTTT; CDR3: CASSSGFVGGAFF
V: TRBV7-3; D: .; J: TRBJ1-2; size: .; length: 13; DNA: TGTGCCAGCAGCTTGGGGCAGGGAAGTGGCTACACCTTC; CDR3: CASSLGQGSGYTF
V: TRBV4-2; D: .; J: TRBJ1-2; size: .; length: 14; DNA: TGTGCCAGCAGCCAAAGGGGAACCCTTGATGGCTACACCTTC; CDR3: CASSQRGTLDGYTF
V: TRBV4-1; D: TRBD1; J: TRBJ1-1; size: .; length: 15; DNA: TGCGCCAGCAGCCAACTCGGGACAGGGAACACTGAAGCTTTCTTT; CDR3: CASSQLGTGNTEAFF
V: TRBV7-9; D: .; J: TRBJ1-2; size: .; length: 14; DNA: TGTGCCAGCAGCCCTCGCGTGGGCAACTATGGCTACACCTTC; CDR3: CASSPRVGNYGYTF
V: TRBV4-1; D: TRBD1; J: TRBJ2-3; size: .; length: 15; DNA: TGCGCCAGCAGCCAGGGACAGGCCAGAGCAGATACGCAGTATTTT; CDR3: CASSQGQARADTQYF
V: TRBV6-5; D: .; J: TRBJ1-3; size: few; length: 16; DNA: TGTGCCAGCAGTTACGACCTCGGGGGGTCTGGAAACACCATATATTTT; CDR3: CASSYDLGGSGNTIYF
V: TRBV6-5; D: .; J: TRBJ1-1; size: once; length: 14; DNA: TGTGCCAGCAGTTACAGGGAGGGGAGCACTGAAGCTTTCTTT; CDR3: CASSYREGSTEAFF
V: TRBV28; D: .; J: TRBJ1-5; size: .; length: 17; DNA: TGTGCCAGCAGTTTGGGGCGGACAGTCGTTTTCAATCAGCCCCAGCATTTT; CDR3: CASSLGRTVVFNQPQHF
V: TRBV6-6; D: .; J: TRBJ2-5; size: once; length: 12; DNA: TGTGCCAGCAGTACCCCAGGGGAGACCCAGTACTTC; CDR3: CASSTPGETQYF
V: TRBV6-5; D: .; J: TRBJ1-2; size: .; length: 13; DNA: TGTGCCAGCAGTTACGGCAGGCACTATGGCTACACCTTC; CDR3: CASSYGRHYGYTF
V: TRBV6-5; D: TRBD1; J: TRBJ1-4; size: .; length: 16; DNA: TGTGCCAGCAGTTATACAGGACAGGGGGCAGGTGAAAAACTGTTTTTT; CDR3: CASSYTGQGAGEKLFF
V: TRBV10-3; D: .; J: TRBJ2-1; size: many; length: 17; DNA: TGTGCCATCAGTGAAGCGGGTTTGAGGGGCGACAACAATGAGCAGTTCTTC; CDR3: CAISEAGLRGDNNEQFF
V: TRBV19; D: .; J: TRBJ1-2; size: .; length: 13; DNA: TGTGCCACTAAAGAAAGGGGTAACTATGGCTACACCTTC; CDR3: CATKERGNYGYTF
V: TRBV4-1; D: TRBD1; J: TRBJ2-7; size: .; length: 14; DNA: TGCGCCAGCAGCCAAGGGGACAGGGACTACGAGCAGTACTTC; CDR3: CASSQGDRDYEQYF